The TCR beta chain under discussion was sequenced for a study of technical replicates of blood from a few donors. Trimming took 6 bases from V and 0 from J, leaving 17 bases between them. Per the germline V gene, CDR1 is SEHNR and CDR2 is FQNEAQ (reference sequence). The CDR3 extends over 16 amino acids. Libraries were prepared by immunoSEQ multiplex PCR; TCRdb keeps only in-frame clonotypes and omits some of them. The sample consists of tens of thousands of clones, over 90% of them appearing once. The TCR comes from a human donor in good health. Some clones in this sample may be carry-over from other donors' samples. Sample: PBMCs. The chain joins TRBV7-9 to TRBJ1-1; no firm D call. The CDR3 here is CASSTSRTLMNTEAFF. The CDR3, as DNA: TGTGCCAGCAGTACTTCAAGGACTTTAATGAACACTGAAGCTTTCTTT. The whole variable domain, remainder taken from reference TRBV7-9 and TRBJ1-1, is DTGVSQNPRHKITKRGQNVTFRCDPISEHNRLYWYRQTLGQGPEFLTYFQNEAQLEKSRLLSDRFSAERPKGSFSTLEIQRTEQGDSAMYLCASSTSRTLMNTEAFFGQGTRLTVV.